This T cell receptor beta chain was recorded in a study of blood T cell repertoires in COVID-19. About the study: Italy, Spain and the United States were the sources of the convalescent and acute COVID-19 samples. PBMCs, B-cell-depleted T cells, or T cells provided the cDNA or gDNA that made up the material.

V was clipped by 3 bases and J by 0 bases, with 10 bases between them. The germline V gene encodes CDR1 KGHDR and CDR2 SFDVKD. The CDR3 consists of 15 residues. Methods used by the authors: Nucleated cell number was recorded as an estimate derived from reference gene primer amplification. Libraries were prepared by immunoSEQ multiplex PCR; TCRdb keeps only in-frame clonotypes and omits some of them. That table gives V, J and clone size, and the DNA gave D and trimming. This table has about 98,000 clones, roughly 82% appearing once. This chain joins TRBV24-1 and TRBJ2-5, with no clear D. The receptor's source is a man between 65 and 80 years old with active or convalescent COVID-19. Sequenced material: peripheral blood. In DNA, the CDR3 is TGTGCCACCAGTGATGGGCAGATGAACCAAGAGACCCAGTACTTC. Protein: CATSDGQMNQETQYF.